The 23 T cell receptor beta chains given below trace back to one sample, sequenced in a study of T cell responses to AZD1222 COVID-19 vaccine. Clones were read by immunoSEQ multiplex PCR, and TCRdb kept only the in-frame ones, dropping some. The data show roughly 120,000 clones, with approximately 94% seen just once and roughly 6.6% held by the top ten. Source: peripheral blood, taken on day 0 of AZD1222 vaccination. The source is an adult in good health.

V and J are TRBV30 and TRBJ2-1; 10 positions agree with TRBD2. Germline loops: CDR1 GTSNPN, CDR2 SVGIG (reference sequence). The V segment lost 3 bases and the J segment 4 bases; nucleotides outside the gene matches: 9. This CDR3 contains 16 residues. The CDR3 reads CAWRARTSGAYNEQFF. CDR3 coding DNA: TGTGCCTGGAGGGCACGGACTAGCGGAGCATACAATGAGCAGTTCTTC.

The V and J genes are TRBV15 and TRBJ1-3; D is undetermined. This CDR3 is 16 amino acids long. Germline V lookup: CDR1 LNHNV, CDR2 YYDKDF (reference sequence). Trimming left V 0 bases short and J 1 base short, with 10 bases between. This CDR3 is CATSRDGGYSGNTIYF. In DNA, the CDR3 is TGTGCCACCAGCAGAGATGGAGGGTATTCTGGAAACACCATATATTTT.

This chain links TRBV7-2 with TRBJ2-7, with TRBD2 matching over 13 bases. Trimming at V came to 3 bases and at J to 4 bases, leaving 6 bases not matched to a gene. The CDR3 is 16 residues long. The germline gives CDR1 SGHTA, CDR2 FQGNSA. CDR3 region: CASSFLTSGREYEQYF. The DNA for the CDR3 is TGTGCCAGCAGCTTCCTTACTAGCGGGAGGGAATACGAGCAGTACTTC. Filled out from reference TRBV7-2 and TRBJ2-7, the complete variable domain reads GAGVSQSPSNKVTEKGKDVELRCDPISGHTALYWYRQSLGQGLEFLIYFQGNSAPDKSGLPSDRFSAERTGGSVSTLTIQRTQQEDSAVYLCASSFLTSGREYEQYFGPGTRLTVT.

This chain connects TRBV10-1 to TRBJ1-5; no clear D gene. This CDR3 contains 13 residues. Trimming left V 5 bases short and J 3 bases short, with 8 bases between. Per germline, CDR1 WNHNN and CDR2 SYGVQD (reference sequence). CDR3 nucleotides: TGCGCCAGCAGTCCAGGATACAATCAGCCCCAGCATTTT. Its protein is CASSPGYNQPQHF.

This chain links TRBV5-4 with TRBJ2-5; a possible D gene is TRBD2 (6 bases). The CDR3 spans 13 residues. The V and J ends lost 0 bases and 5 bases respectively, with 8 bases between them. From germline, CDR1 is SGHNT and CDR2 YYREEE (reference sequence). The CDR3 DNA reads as TGTGCCAGCAGCTTGGCTAGCGTTGAGACCCAGTACTTC. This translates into CASSLASVETQYF.

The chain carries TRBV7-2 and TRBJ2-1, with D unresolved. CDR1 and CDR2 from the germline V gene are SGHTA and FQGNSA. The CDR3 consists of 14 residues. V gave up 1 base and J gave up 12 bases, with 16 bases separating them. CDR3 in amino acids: CASSLEKSIVGQFF. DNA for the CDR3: TGTGCCAGCAGCTTAGAAAAATCAATAGTAGGGCAGTTCTTC.

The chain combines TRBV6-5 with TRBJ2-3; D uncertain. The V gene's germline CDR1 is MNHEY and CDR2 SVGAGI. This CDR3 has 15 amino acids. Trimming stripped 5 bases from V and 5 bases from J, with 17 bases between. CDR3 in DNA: TGTGCCAGCAGTCCCCTTCCCCGAGTTAAAGATACGCAGTATTTT. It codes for CASSPLPRVKDTQYF.

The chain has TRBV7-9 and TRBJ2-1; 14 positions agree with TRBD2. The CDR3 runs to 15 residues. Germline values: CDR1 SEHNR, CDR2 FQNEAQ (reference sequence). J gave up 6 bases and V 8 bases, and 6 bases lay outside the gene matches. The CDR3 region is CASLKGLAGGNEQFF. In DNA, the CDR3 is TGTGCCAGCTTGAAAGGACTAGCGGGAGGCAATGAGCAGTTCTTC.

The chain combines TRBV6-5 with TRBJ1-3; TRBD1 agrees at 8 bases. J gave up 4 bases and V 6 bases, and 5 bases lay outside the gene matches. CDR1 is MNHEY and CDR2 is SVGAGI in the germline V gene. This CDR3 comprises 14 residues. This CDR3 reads CASSRQGSGNTIYF. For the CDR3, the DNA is TGTGCCAGCAGCCGACAGGGGTCAGGAAACACCATATATTTT.

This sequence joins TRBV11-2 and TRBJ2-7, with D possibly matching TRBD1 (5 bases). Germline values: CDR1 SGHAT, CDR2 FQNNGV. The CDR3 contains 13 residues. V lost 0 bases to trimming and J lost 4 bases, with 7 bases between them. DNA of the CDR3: TGTGCCAGCAGCTTAGAAGCAGGGTACGAGCAGTACTTC. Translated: CASSLEAGYEQYF.

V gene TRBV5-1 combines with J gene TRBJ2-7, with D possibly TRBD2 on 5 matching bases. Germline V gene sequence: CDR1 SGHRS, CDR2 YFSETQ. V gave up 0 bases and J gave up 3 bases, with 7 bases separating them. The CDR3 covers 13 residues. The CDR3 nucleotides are TGCGCCAGCAGCTTGGAAGCGGACTACGAGCAGTACTTC. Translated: CASSLEADYEQYF.

CDR3 region: CSVGTSGGAYEQYF. The CDR3, as DNA: TGCAGCGTCGGGACTAGCGGAGGAGCCTACGAGCAGTACTTC. This chain connects TRBV29-1 to TRBJ2-7, with 11 positions matching TRBD2. CDR3 length: 14 amino acids. Trimming took 6 bases from V and 2 from J; bases not matched to a gene: 6. Looked up from germline, CDR1 is SQVTM and CDR2 is ANQGSEA.

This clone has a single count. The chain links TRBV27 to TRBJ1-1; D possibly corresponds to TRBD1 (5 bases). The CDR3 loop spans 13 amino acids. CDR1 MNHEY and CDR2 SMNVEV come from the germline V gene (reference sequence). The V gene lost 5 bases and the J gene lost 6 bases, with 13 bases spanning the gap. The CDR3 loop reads CASSIQGTAEAFF. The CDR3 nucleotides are TGTGCCAGCAGTATTCAGGGTACCGCTGAAGCTTTCTTT.

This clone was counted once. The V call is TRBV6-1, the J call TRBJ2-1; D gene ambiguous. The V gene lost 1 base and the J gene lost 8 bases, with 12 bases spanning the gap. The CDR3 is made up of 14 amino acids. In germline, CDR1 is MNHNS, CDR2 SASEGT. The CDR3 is CASSEGRELDEQFF. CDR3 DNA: TGTGCCAGCAGTGAAGGACGCGAACTCGATGAGCAGTTCTTC.

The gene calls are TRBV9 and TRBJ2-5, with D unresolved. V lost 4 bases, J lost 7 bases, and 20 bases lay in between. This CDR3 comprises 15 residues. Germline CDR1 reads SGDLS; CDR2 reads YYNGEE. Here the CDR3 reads CASSPHGATDGTQYF. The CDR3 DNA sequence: TGTGCCAGCAGCCCCCACGGAGCCACCGATGGGACCCAGTACTTC.

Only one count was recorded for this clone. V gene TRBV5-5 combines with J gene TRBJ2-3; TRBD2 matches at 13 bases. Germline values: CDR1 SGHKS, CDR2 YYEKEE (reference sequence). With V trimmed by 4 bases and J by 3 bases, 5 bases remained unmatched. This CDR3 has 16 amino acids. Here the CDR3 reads CASSIGTSGTTDTQYF. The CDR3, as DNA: TGTGCCAGCAGCATAGGGACTAGCGGGACTACAGATACGCAGTATTTT.

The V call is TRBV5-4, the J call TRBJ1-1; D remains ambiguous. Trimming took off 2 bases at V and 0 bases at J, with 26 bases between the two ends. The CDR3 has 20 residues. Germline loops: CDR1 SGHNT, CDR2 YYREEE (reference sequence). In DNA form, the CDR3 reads TGTGCCAGCAGCTTCTCCACGTTTCATGACCGATCGACCATGAACACTGAAGCTTTCTTT. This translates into CASSFSTFHDRSTMNTEAFF.

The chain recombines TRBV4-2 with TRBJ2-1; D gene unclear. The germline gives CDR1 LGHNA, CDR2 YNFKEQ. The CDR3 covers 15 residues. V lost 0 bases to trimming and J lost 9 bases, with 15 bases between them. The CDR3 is CASSQDVGSYFEQFF. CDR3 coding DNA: TGTGCCAGCAGCCAAGATGTAGGATCCTATTTTGAGCAGTTCTTC.

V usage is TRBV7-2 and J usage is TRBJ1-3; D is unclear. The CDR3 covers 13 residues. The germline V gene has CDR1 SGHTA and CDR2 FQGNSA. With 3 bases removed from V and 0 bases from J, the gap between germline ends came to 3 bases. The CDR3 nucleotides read TGTGCCAGCAGCTTTTACTCTGGAAACACCATATATTTT. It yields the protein CASSFYSGNTIYF.

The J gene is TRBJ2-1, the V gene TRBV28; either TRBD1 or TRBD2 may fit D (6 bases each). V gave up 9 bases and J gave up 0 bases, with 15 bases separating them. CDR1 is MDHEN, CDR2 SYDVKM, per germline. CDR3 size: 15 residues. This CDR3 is CASGGGTGSYNEQFF. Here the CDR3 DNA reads TGTGCCAGTGGGGGCGGGACGGGCTCCTACAATGAGCAGTTCTTC.

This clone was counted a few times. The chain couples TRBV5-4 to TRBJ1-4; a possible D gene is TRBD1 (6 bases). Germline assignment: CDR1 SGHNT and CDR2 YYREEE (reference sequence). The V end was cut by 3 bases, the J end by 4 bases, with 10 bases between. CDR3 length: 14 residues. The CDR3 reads CASSSPDSNEKLFF. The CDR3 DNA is TGTGCCAGCAGCTCACCGGACAGTAATGAAAAACTGTTTTTT.

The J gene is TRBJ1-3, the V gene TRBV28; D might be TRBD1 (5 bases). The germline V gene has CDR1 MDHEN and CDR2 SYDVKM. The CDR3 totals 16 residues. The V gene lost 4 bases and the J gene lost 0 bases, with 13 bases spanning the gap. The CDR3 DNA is TGTGCCAGCAGTTCGGGGACCCCGAGCTCTGGAAACACCATATATTTT. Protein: CASSSGTPSSGNTIYF. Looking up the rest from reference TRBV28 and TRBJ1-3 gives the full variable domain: DVKVTQSSRYLVKRTGEKVFLECVQDMDHENMFWYRQDPGLGLRLIYFSYDVKMKEKGDIPEGYSVSREKKERFSLILESASTNQTSMYLCASSSGTPSSGNTIYFGEGSWLTVV.

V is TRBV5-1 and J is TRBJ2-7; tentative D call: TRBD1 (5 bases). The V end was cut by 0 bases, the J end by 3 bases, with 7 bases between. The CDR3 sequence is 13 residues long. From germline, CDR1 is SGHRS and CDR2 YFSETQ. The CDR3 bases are TGCGCCAGCAGCTTGGGACAGAACTACGAGCAGTACTTC. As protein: CASSLGQNYEQYF.